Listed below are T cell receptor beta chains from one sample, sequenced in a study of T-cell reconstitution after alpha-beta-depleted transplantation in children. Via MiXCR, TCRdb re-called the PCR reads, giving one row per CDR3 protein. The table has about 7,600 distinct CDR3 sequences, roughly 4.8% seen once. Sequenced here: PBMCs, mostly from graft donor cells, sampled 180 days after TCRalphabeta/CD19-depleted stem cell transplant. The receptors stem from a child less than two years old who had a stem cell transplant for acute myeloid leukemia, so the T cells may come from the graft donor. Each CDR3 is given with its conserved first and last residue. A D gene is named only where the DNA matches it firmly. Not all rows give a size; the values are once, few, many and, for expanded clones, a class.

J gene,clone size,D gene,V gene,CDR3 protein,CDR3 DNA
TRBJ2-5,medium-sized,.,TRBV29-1,CSVEVGPGETQYF,TGCAGCGTTGAAGTAGGGCCTGGGGAGACCCAGTACTTC
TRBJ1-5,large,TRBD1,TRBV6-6,CASSFPPLQGAQPQHF,TGTGCCAGCAGTTTTCCGCCTCTTCAGGGGGCTCAGCCCCAGCATTTT
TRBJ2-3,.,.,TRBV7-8,CAIRPRVRTADTQYF,TGTGCCATCAGACCCCGGGTCAGGACTGCAGATACGCAGTATTTT
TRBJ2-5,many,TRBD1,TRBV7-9,CASSFGTGGETQYF,TGTGCCAGCAGCTTCGGGACAGGGGGGGAGACCCAGTACTTC
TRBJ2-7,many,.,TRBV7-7,CASSEFPGAGGEQYF,TGTGCTAGCAGCGAGTTCCCGGGAGCTGGGGGCGAGCAGTACTTC
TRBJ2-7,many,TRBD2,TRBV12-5,CASGREGYEQYF,TGTGCTAGTGGGAGGGAGGGTTACGAGCAGTACTTC
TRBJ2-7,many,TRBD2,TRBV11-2,CASTPGASGAYEQYF,TGTGCCAGCACACCCGGGGCTAGCGGAGCCTACGAGCAGTACTTC
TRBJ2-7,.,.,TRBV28,CASSTPFVPVTYEQYF,TGTGCCAGCAGTACCCCTTTTGTGCCGGTTACCTACGAGCAGTACTTC
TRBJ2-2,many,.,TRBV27,CASSLDSPNTGELFF,TGTGCCAGCAGTTTAGATAGCCCGAACACCGGGGAGCTGTTTTTT
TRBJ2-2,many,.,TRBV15,CATSREKRPTGELFF,TGTGCCACCAGCAGAGAAAAGCGGCCCACCGGGGAGCTGTTTTTT
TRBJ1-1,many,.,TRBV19,CASSITAQVGTEAFF,TGTGCCAGTAGTATAACGGCCCAAGTAGGGACTGAAGCTTTCTTT
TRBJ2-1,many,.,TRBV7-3,CASSLVVGARSEQFF,TGTGCCAGCAGCTTAGTGGTGGGGGCTCGTAGTGAGCAGTTCTTC
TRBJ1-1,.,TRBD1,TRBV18,CASSRDSLNTEAFF,TGTGCCAGCTCACGGGACAGCTTGAACACTGAAGCTTTCTTT
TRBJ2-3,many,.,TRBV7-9,CASRRFRGMTDTQYF,TGTGCCAGCAGGAGATTTAGGGGGATGACAGATACGCAGTATTTT
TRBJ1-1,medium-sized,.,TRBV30,CAWSAQGVAFF,TGTGCCTGGAGTGCACAGGGTGTAGCTTTCTTT
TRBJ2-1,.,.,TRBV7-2,CASSPGFSRNEQFF,TGTGCCAGCAGCCCAGGTTTCTCGCGGAATGAGCAGTTCTTC
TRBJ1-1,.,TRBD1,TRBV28,CASSPRQGYTEAFF,TGTGCCAGCAGTCCTCGACAGGGCTACACTGAAGCTTTCTTT
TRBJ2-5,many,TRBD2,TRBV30,CAWSVRGLAGAMYQETQYF,TGTGCCTGGAGTGTACGAGGACTAGCGGGAGCTATGTACCAAGAGACCCAGTACTTC
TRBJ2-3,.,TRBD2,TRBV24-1,CATAPGLAGYGTDTQYF,TGTGCCACTGCTCCGGGACTAGCGGGATATGGCACAGATACGCAGTATTTT
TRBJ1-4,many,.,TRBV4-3,CASSKGEGEKLFF,TGCGCCAGCAGCAAAGGGGAAGGGGAAAAACTGTTTTTT
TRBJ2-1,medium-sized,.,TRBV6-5,CASSYDLASEYNEQFF,TGTGCCAGCAGTTACGATCTGGCTAGCGAATACAATGAGCAGTTCTTC
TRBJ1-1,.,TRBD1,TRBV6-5,CASSSADRETEAFF,TGTGCCAGCAGTTCAGCAGACAGGGAAACTGAAGCTTTCTTT
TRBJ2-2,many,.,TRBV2,CASSETRGNTGELFF,TGTGCCAGCAGTGAAACCCGGGGGAACACCGGGGAGCTGTTTTTT
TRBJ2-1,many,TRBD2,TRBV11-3,CASSYSGAYNEQFF,TGTGCCAGCAGCTATAGCGGGGCCTACAATGAGCAGTTCTTC
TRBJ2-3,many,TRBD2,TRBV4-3,CASSPRGSGRFADTQYF,TGCGCCAGCAGCCCTCGGGGTAGCGGGAGATTCGCAGATACGCAGTATTTT
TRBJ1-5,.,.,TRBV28,CASSPGVLCQPQHF,TGTGCCAGCAGTCCCGGGGTCCTCTGTCAGCCCCAGCATTTT
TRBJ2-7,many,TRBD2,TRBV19,CASSMGAGVDEQYF,TGTGCCAGTAGTATGGGAGCGGGAGTCGACGAGCAGTACTTC
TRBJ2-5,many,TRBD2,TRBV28,CASSFDPGGGETQYF,TGTGCCAGCAGTTTTGACCCGGGGGGTGGGGAGACCCAGTACTTC
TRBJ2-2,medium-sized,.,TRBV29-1,CSGDRGTGELFF,TGCAGCGGGGACCGGGGCACCGGGGAGCTGTTTTTT
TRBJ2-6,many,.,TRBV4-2,CASSQDLSAAGANVLTF,TGTGCCAGCAGCCAAGATCTTTCGGCCGCTGGGGCCAACGTCCTGACTTTC
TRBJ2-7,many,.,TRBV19,CASSITFSRFGEQYF,TGTGCCAGTAGTATAACCTTTTCCAGGTTTGGGGAGCAGTACTTC
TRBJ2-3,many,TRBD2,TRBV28,CASGGRGGTDTQYF,TGTGCCAGCGGCGGGAGGGGGGGCACAGATACGCAGTATTTT
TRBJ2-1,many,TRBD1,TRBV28,CASTNRGSRNEQFF,TGTGCCAGCACTAACAGGGGCTCCAGGAATGAGCAGTTCTTC
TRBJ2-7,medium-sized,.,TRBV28,CASSTGQSRVEQYF,TGTGCCAGCAGCACCGGACAGTCAAGGGTCGAGCAGTACTTC
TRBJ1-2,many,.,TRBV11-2,CASSLGQDYTNYGYTF,TGTGCCAGCAGCTTAGGCCAGGATTATACTAACTATGGCTACACCTTC